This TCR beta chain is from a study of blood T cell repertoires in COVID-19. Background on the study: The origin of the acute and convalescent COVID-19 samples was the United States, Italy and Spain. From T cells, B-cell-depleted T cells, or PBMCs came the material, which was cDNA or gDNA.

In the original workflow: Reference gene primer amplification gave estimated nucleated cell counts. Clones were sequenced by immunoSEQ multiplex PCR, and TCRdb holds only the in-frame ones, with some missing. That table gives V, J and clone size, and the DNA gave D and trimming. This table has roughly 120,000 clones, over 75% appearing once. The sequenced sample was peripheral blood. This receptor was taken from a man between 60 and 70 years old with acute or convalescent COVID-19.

CDR3 coding DNA: TGTGCCAGCAGCTTAACGGACGGGAGAGGCTACAATGAGCAGTTCTTC. Translating it yields CASSLTDGRGYNEQFF. V is TRBV7-3 and J is TRBJ2-1; D is possibly TRBD2 (6 bases). The CDR3 covers 16 residues. CDR1 and CDR2 (germline): SGHTA, FQGTGA. The V and J ends lost 0 bases and 3 bases respectively, with 12 bases between them. The full variable domain, completed using reference TRBV7-3 and TRBJ2-1, is GAGVSQTPSNKVTEKGKYVELRCDPISGHTALYWYRQSLGQGPEFLIYFQGTGAADDSGLPNDRFFAVRPEGSVSTLKIQRTERGDSAVYLCASSLTDGRGYNEQFFGPGTRLTVL.